This TCR beta chain was captured in a study of technical replicates of blood from a few donors. TCRdb keeps only in-frame clones here, not all; method: immunoSEQ multiplex PCR. The data hold about 94,000 clones, with approximately 94% observed a single time. The CDR3 is 20 amino acids. CDR1 is LGHNA, CDR2 YNFKEQ, per germline. The V and J ends lost 3 bases and 4 bases, in that order; junction bases with no gene match: 18. The source material was T cells isolated from PBMCs. The rearrangement links TRBV4-2 to TRBJ2-4, with 10 bases identical to TRBD1. The receptor's source is a human donor in good health. The CDR3 here is CASSHHYRQGAGYVKNIQYF. DNA for the CDR3: TGTGCCAGCAGCCATCACTACCGACAGGGGGCTGGGTATGTGAAAAACATTCAGTACTTC.